Listed below are T cell receptor beta chains from one sample, sequenced in a study of blood T cell repertoires in COVID-19. Sequenced by immunoSEQ multiplex PCR; TCRdb stores in-frame clones only, minus some. The sample carries roughly 350,000 clones, approximately 89% recorded once. Sequenced material: peripheral blood. The receptor source for this set is a woman under 30 who had recovered from COVID-19. Each CDR3 is given without its conserved first and last residue.

v_gene	j_gene	CDR3aa
TRBV27	TRBJ2-1	ASRVASGSVEQF
TRBV5-1	TRBJ2-5	ASSLDGQGQETQY
TRBV27	TRBJ2-3	ASRRAGPTDTQY
TRBV11-2	TRBJ2-2	ASRTLAGGRTGELF
TRBV3-1/TRBV3-2	TRBJ1-2	ASSWDRDRDT
TRBV7-9	TRBJ2-3	ASSPTGSMIADTQY
TRBV6-5	TRBJ2-2	ASRGRLTGTGELF
TRBV2	TRBJ2-1	ASSESAGEF
TRBV9	TRBJ2-2	ASSVRTSGYGELF
TRBV11-3	TRBJ1-3	ASSLVGDSGNTIY
TRBV24-1	TRBJ1-5	ATSDSTGALNQPQH
TRBV5-1	TRBJ2-2	ASSLDLGTGTGELF
TRBV25-1	TRBJ2-5	ASRSGETQY
TRBV11-3	TRBJ2-2	ASSPTRTGELF
TRBV24-1	TRBJ2-3	ATQRWDTQY
TRBV9	TRBJ1-2	ASSVDAGNYGYT
TRBV28	TRBJ2-1	ASSLWSSGRGSYNEQF
TRBV20-1	TRBJ1-6	SASPGQAAAPLH